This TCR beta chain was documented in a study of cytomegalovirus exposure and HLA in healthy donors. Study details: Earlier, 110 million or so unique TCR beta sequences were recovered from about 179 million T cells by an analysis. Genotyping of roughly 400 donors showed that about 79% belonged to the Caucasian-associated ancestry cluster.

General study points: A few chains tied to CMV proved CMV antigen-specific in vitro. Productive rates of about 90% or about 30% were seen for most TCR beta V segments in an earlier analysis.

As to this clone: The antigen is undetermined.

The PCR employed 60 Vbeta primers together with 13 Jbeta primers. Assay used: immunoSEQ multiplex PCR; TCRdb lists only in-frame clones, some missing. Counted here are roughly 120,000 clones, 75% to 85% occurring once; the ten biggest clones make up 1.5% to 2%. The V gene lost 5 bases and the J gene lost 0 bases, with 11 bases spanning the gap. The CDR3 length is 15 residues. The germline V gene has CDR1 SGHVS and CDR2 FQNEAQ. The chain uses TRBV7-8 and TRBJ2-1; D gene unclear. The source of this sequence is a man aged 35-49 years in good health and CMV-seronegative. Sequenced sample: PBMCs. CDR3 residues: CASSPRWSSYNEQFF. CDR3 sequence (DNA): TGTGCCAGCAGCCCCCGGTGGTCCTCCTACAATGAGCAGTTCTTC.